A single sample gave rise to the 19 T cell receptor beta chains below, sequenced in a study of T cells in Graves' hyperthyroidism and ophthalmopathy. The CDR3 regions of TCR beta were amplified from RNA transcripts. Researchers ran a first-round RT-PCR on the TCR CDR3 using the HTBI primer set. A single record per CDR3 protein comes from TCRdb applying MiXCR to the multiplex PCR reads. The sample shows around 450,000 distinct CDR3 sequences, approximately 15% of them seen only once. Sequenced: blood. Receptors were obtained from a woman between 18 and 29 years old with Graves' hyperthyroidism.

The rearrangement uses TRBV7-2 and TRBJ1-1, with a weak D call TRBD1 (5 bases). This CDR3 region has 13 residues. The germline V gene encodes CDR1 SGHTA and CDR2 FQGNSA. With 5 bases removed from V and 6 bases from J, the gap between germline ends came to 13 bases. The CDR3 coding sequence is TGTGCCAGCAGCGGAACTAGGGGTGCTGAAGCTTTCTTT. This encodes CASSGTRGAEAFF.

The V gene is TRBV11-2, the J gene TRBJ2-7, with D unresolved. This CDR3 comprises 16 residues. V lost 5 bases to trimming and J lost 3 bases, with 20 bases between them. In germline, CDR1 is SGHAT, CDR2 FQNNGV. CDR3: CASSPLSGSHRYEQYF. The CDR3 DNA reads TGTGCCAGCAGCCCACTATCAGGCAGTCATCGCTACGAGCAGTACTTC.

In its sample, this clonotype was seen many times. The rearrangement links TRBV18 to TRBJ2-1; the D gene is possibly TRBD2 (6 bases). This CDR3 is 14 amino acids long. Germline CDR1 reads KGHSH; CDR2 reads LQKENI. V was pared by 3 bases and J by 4 bases, with 10 bases between. DNA for the CDR3: TGTGCCAGCTCACCGGCTAGCGAATACAATGAGCAGTTCTTC. It codes for CASSPASEYNEQFF. Supplemented by reference TRBV18 and TRBJ2-1, the full variable domain reads NAGVMQNPRHLVRRRGQEARLRCSPMKGHSHVYWYRQLPEEGLKFMVYLQKENIIDESGMPKERFSAEFPKEGPSILRIQQVVRGDSAAYFCASSPASEYNEQFFGPGTRLTVL.

The rearrangement joins TRBV11-2 to TRBJ2-2; TRBD2 agrees at 9 bases. Germline values: CDR1 SGHAT, CDR2 FQNNGV. V dropped 1 base and J dropped 3; count of bases not matched to a gene: 3. This CDR3 has 16 amino acids. CDR3 residues: CASSLAAGGYTGELFF. The DNA of the CDR3 is TGTGCCAGCAGCTTAGCAGCGGGGGGTTACACCGGGGAGCTGTTTTTT.

This clonotype was seen repeatedly, ten times or more. The V call is TRBV20-1, the J call TRBJ2-1, with D possibly being TRBD2 (6 bases). V lost 2 bases, J lost 5 bases, and 16 bases lay in between. This CDR3 is 15 amino acids long. Germline-derived CDR1 and CDR2 are DFQATT and SNEGSKA (reference sequence). CDR3 residues: CSARRPGAANNEQFF. CDR3 nucleotide sequence: TGCAGTGCTAGACGCCCGGGAGCAGCCAACAATGAGCAGTTCTTC.

This clonotype came up many times. The chain links TRBV20-1 to TRBJ2-5; 9 bases fit TRBD1. J gave up 9 bases and V 5 bases, and 19 bases lay outside the gene matches. Per the germline V gene, CDR1 is DFQATT and CDR2 is SNEGSKA (reference sequence). This CDR3 region has 16 residues. CDR3 amino acids: CSAGAQGQGSGWAQYF. DNA of the CDR3: TGCAGTGCTGGCGCTCAGGGACAGGGTTCGGGATGGGCCCAGTACTTC.

The sample holds many counts of this clonotype. The V and J genes are TRBV2 and TRBJ2-2; the D gene is possibly TRBD1 (6 bases). Trimming pared 6 bases from V and 5 bases from J, leaving 13 bases between. Germline CDR1 reads SNHLY; CDR2 reads FYNNEI. This CDR3 region has 14 residues. DNA of the CDR3: TGTGCCAGCAGCCGAAGGGGGACGACCGGGGAGCTGTTTTTT. This translates into CASSRRGTTGELFF.

This clonotype has just a few counts. The chain carries TRBV12-3 or TRBV12-4 and TRBJ2-5; TRBD2 aligns across 9 bases. With 5 bases clipped from V and 2 bases from J, the junction kept 9 bases outside the gene matches. This CDR3 contains 16 residues. CDR3 bases: TGTGCCAGCAGTGGGGGGGAGCGGGGGGCTCAAGAGACCCAGTACTTC. Residues: CASSGGERGAQETQYF.

Turning to this clonotype: An end of the junction does not agree with germline; a read error may underlie this. V and J are TRBV11-2 and TRBJ2-5, with D maybe TRBD1 (5 bases). Germline V gene sequence: CDR1 SGHAT, CDR2 FQNNGV. The CDR3 length is 13 residues. CDR3 nucleotide sequence: TGTGCCAGCAGCTTAGCTGGACAAGAGATCCAGTACTTC. Protein product: CASSLAGQEIQYF.

This clonotype has more than one count but fewer than ten. Since a much larger clone is just one base distant, this may be a read error. The rearrangement uses TRBV12-3 or TRBV12-4 and TRBJ1-2, with 7 positions matching TRBD1. J gave up 4 bases and V 11 bases, and 10 bases lay outside the gene matches. The CDR3 runs 13 residues. In DNA form, the CDR3 reads TGTGCCGGCGGGACAGCAACTACCTATGGCTACACCTTC. Translation: CAGGTATTYGYTF.

This clonotype was picked up many times. The rearrangement links TRBV12-3 or TRBV12-4 to TRBJ2-7; 11 bases align to TRBD2. With 3 bases clipped from V and 2 bases from J, the junction kept 3 bases outside the gene matches. This CDR3 region has 15 residues. CDR3 amino acids: CASSFSTSGTYEQYF. The CDR3 DNA reads as TGTGCCAGCAGTTTCTCGACTAGCGGGACCTACGAGCAGTACTTC.

This clonotype was observed many times. The gene calls are TRBV10-3 and TRBJ2-5; 12 nucleotides align to TRBD2. V lost 7 bases to trimming and J lost 2 bases; unmatched junction nucleotides: 5. Germline lookup yields CDR1 ENHRY and CDR2 SYGVKD. The CDR3 loop spans 15 amino acids. Written as DNA, the CDR3 is TGTGCCATCAAGAAGGGGACTAGCGGGCAAGAGACCCAGTACTTC. Translation: CAIKKGTSGQETQYF.

At least ten counts were recorded for this clonotype. The chain uses TRBV18 and TRBJ2-2, with D perhaps TRBD1 (6 bases). CDR1 KGHSH and CDR2 LQKENI come from the germline V gene. CDR3 length equals 16 residues. V was trimmed by 2 bases and J by 1 base, leaving 11 bases between them. The CDR3 coding sequence is TGTGCCAGCTCACCAGGGACACCTCAGAACACCGGGGAGCTGTTTTTT. Its translation: CASSPGTPQNTGELFF.

The chain recombines TRBV28 with TRBJ2-1; the match to TRBD2 covers 12 bases. CDR3 length: 16 residues. V gave up 6 bases and J gave up 6 bases; unmatched junction bases: 9. Germline-derived CDR1 and CDR2 are MDHEN and SYDVKM. CDR3 amino acids: CASSLSGTSGPNEQFF. CDR3 DNA: TGTGCCAGCAGCCTATCCGGGACTAGCGGGCCCAATGAGCAGTTCTTC.

This clonotype came up many times. V usage is TRBV5-5 and J usage is TRBJ1-1, with D unclear. Germline V gives CDR1 SGHKS, CDR2 YYEKEE (reference sequence). V lost 3 bases and J 0 bases, leaving 9 bases between the germline ends. The CDR3 totals 14 residues. The CDR3 protein is CASSYRVMNTEAFF. The CDR3 DNA reads as TGTGCCAGCAGCTACCGGGTAATGAACACTGAAGCTTTCTTT.

This clonotype was found many times. This chain joins TRBV6-2 or TRBV6-3 and TRBJ1-5; no reliable D call. Looked up from germline, CDR1 is MNHEY and CDR2 is SVGEGT. This CDR3 contains 12 residues. Trimming shortened V by 5 bases and J by 10 bases, and 12 bases separated the two germline ends. CDR3 residues: CASSPRVSPQHF. As DNA, the CDR3 is TGTGCCAGCAGTCCCCGGGTCTCCCCCCAGCATTTT.

The V gene is TRBV19, the J gene TRBJ2-4; D gene uncertain. V was clipped by 5 bases and J by 6 bases, with 11 bases between them. The CDR3 totals 13 residues. CDR1 is LNHDA and CDR2 is SQIVND in the germline V gene (reference sequence). This chain's CDR3 is CASSPSGLNIQYF. The CDR3 DNA sequence: TGTGCCAGTAGTCCCTCGGGCCTAAACATTCAGTACTTC.

The table lists this clonotype with many counts. This chain connects TRBV2 to TRBJ2-1; D is possibly TRBD1 or TRBD2 (6 bases each). The germline V gene encodes CDR1 SNHLY and CDR2 FYNNEI. V lost 7 bases and J lost 5, with 18 bases in between. The CDR3 has 15 residues. CDR3 nucleotides: TGTGCCAGCATAGACAGGTTTGGAGGGAACAATGAGCAGTTCTTC. It translates to CASIDRFGGNNEQFF. Combining the CDR3 with reference TRBV2 and TRBJ2-1 gives the whole variable domain EPEVTQTPSHQVTQMGQEVILRCVPISNHLYFYWYRQILGQKVEFLVSFYNNEISEKSEIFDDQFSVERPDGSNFTLKIRSTKLEDSAMYFCASIDRFGGNNEQFFGPGTRLTVL.

This clonotype was seen many times. The V and J genes are TRBV6-1 and TRBJ2-7; tentatively, D is TRBD2 (6 bases). CDR1 is MNHNS, CDR2 SASEGT, per germline. The germline V and J ends were trimmed by 4 bases and 7 bases, with 20 bases remaining between them. This CDR3 comprises 15 residues. The CDR3 sequence is CASSAFVGAEGEQYF. The CDR3 DNA reads TGTGCCAGCAGTGCGTTTGTGGGAGCGGAGGGGGAGCAGTACTTC.